This entry describes one T cell receptor beta chain. This CDR3 contains 15 residues. Between the trimmed V and J ends, which lost 7 bases and 0 bases, there was a span of 15 bases. CDR1 LNHDA and CDR2 SQIVND come from the germline V gene (reference sequence). This specimen comes from a study of OX40 agonist ivuxolimab in advanced cancers. Produced via immunoSEQ multiplex PCR; TCRdb's table is partial and in-frame only. Of about 23,000 clones listed, approximately 77% are singletons. The sample here was CD4+ or CD8+ T cells sorted from blood, taken in a trial of the OX40 agonist ivuxolimab. The genes are TRBV19 and TRBJ1-1; D might be TRBD1 (5 bases). The receptor comes from an adult with an advanced solid tumor such as melanoma, head and neck, liver or kidney cancer. In DNA, the CDR3 is TGTGCCAGTACCCGGGACGCCCGGATGAACACTGAAGCTTTCTTT. It specifies CASTRDARMNTEAFF. Complete variable domain (other parts from reference TRBV19 and TRBJ1-1): DGGITQSPKYLFRKEGQNVTLSCEQNLNHDAMYWYRQDPGQGLRLIYYSQIVNDFQKGDIAEGYSVSREKKESFPLTVTSAQKNPTAFYLCASTRDARMNTEAFFGQGTRLTVV.